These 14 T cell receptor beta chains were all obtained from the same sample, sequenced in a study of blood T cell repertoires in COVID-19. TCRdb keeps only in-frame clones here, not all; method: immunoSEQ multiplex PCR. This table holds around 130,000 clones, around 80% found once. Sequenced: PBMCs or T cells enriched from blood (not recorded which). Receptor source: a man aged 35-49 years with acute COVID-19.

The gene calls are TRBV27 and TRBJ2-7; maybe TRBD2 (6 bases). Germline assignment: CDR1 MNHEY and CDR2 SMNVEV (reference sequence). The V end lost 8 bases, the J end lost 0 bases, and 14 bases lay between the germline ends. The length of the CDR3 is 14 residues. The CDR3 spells CASRWDFSSYEQYF. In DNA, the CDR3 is TGTGCCAGCCGATGGGACTTTAGCTCCTACGAGCAGTACTTC.

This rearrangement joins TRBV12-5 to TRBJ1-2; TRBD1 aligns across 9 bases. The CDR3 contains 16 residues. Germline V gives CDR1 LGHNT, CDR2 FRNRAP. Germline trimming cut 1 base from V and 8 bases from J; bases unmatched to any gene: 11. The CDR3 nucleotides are TGTGCTAGTGGTTTGGATCGGGGACAGGGAGTGAGGGGCTACACCTTC. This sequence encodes CASGLDRGQGVRGYTF. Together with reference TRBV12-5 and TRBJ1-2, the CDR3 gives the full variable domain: DARVTQTPRHKVTEMGQEVTMRCQPILGHNTVFWYRQTMMQGLELLAYFRNRAPLDDSGMPKDRFSAEMPDATLATLKIQPSEPRDSAVYFCASGLDRGQGVRGYTFGSGTRLTVV.

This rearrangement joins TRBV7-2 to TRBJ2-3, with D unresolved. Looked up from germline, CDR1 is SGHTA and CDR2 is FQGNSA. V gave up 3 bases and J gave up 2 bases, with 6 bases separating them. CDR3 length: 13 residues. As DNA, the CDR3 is TGTGCCAGCAGCTTTCTAGACACAGATACGCAGTATTTT. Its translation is CASSFLDTDTQYF.

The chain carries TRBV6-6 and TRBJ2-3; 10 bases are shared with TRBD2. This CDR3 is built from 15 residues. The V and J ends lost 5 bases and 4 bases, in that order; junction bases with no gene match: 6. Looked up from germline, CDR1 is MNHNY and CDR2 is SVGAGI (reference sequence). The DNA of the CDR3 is TGTGCCAGCAGTGTAGCGGGGGGCCCCCCAGATACGCAGTATTTT. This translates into CASSVAGGPPDTQYF.

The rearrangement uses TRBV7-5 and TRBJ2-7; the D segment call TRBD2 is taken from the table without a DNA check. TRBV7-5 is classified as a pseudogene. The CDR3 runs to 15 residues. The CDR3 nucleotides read TGTGCCAGAAGCTTAACTGCCTGGCGGACCTACGAGCAGTACTTC. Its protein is CARSLTAWRTYEQYF.

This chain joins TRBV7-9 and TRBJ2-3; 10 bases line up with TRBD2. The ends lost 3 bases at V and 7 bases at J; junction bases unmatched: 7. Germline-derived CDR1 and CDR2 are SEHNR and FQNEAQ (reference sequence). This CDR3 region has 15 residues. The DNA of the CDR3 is TGTGCCAGCAGCTTCGGTACTAGCGGGACACATACGCAGTATTTT. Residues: CASSFGTSGTHTQYF.

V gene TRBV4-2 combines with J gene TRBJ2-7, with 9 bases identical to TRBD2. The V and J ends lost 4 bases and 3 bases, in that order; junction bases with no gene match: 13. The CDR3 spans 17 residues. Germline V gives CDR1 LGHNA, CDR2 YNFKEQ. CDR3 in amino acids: CASSLLSGGRADYEQYF. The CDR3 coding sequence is TGTGCCAGCAGCCTCCTATCGGGCGGGAGGGCCGACTACGAGCAGTACTTC.

DNA of the CDR3: TGTGCCAGCAGGGGGGACAGCGTGATTCAGCCCCAGCATTTT. It translates to CASRGDSVIQPQHF. The gene calls are TRBV28 and TRBJ1-5, with TRBD1 identical over 7 bases. Germline assignment: CDR1 MDHEN and CDR2 SYDVKM. CDR3 size: 14 residues. Trimming took 6 bases from V and 6 from J; bases not matched to a gene: 8.

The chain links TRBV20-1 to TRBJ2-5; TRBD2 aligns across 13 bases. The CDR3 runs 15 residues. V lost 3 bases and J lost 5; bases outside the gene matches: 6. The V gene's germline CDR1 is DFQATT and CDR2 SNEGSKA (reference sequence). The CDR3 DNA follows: TGCAGTGCTAGTAGTTGGACTAGCGGGGGTGAGACCCAGTACTTC. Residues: CSASSWTSGGETQYF.

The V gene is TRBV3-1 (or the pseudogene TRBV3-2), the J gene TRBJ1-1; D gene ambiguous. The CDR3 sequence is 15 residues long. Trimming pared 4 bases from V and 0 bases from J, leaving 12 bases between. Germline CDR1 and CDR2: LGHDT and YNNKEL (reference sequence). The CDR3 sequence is CASSLGWAMNTEAFF. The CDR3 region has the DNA TGTGCCAGCAGCCTCGGTTGGGCCATGAACACTGAAGCTTTCTTT.

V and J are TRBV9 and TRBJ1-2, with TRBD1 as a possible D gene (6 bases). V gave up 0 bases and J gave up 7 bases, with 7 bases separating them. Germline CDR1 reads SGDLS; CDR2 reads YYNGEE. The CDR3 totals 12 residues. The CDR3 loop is CASSVVGGGYTF. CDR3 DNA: TGTGCCAGCAGCGTAGTAGGGGGTGGCTACACCTTC.

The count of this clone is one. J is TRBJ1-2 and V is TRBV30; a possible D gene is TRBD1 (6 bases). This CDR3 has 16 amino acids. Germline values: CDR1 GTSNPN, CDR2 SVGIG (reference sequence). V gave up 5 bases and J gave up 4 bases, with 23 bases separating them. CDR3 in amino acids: CAWADQQGSYLYGYTF. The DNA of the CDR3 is TGTGCCTGGGCTGACCAACAGGGATCTTACCTCTATGGCTACACCTTC.

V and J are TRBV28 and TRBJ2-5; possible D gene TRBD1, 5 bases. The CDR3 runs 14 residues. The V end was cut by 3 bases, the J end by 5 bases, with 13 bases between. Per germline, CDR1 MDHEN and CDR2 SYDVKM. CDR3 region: CASSFRGRQETQYF. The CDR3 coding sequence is TGTGCCAGCAGTTTTAGGGGCCGGCAGGAGACCCAGTACTTC. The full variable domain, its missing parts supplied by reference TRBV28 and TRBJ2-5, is DVKVTQSSRYLVKRTGEKVFLECVQDMDHENMFWYRQDPGLGLRLIYFSYDVKMKEKGDIPEGYSVSREKKERFSLILESASTNQTSMYLCASSFRGRQETQYFGPGTRLLVL.

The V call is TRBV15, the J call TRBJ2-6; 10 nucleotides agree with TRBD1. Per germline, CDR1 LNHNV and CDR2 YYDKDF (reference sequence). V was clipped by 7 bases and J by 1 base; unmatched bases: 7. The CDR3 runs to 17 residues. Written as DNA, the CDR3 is TGTGCCACCAACCAGGACAGGGGGTATTCTGGGGCCAACGTCCTGACTTTC. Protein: CATNQDRGYSGANVLTF.